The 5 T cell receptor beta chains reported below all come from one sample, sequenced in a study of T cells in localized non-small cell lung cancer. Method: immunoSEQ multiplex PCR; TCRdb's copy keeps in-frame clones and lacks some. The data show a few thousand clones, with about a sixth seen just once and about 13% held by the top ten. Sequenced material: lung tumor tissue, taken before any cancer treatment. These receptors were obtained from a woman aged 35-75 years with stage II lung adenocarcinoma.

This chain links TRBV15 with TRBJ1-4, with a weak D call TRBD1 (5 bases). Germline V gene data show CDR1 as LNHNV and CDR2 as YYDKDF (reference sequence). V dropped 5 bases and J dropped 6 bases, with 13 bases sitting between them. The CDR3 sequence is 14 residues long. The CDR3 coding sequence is TGTGCCACCAGCCCCGGGGACGTGGATGAAAAACTGTTTTTT. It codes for CATSPGDVDEKLFF.

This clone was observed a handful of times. CDR3 DNA sequence: TGTGCCACCAGCACTTTCAGGGGCCTGAACACCGGGGAGCTGTTTTTT. Amino acid sequence: CATSTFRGLNTGELFF. The J gene is TRBJ2-2, the V gene TRBV15; tentative D call: TRBD1 (6 bases). Per the germline V gene, CDR1 is LNHNV and CDR2 is YYDKDF (reference sequence). The CDR3 spans 16 residues. V shed 4 bases and J shed 1 base, with 13 bases lying between them.

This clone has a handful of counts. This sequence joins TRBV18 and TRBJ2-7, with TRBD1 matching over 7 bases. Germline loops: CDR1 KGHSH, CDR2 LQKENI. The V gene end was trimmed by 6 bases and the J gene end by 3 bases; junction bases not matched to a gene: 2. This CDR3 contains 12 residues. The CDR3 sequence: CASSQGVYEQYF. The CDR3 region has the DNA TGTGCCAGCTCTCAGGGGGTCTACGAGCAGTACTTC.

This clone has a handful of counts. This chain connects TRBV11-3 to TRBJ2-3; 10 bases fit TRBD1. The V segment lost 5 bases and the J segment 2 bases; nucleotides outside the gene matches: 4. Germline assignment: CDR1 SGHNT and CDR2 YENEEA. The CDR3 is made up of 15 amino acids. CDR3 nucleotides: TGTGCCAGCAGCCCGGGACAGGGGACCACAGATACGCAGTATTTT. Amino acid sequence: CASSPGQGTTDTQYF.

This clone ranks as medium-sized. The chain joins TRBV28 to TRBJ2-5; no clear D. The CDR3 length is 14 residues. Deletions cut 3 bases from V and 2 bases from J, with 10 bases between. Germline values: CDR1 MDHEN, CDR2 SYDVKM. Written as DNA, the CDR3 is TGTGCCAGCAGTTTTCAGCGAGTACAAGAGACCCAGTACTTC. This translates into CASSFQRVQETQYF.